This passage covers 30 T cell receptor beta chains from one sample sequenced in a study of blood T cell repertoires in COVID-19. Method: immunoSEQ multiplex PCR; TCRdb's copy keeps in-frame clones and lacks some. The top ten clones hold 0.8% to 1.3% of a sample with more than 300,000 clones, nearly 90% of them seen once. Sequencing was done on a sample of peripheral blood. These receptor sequences come from a middle-aged woman with COVID-19, enrolled during active disease.

The J gene is TRBJ1-4, the V gene TRBV28, with TRBD1 matching 7 bases. CDR1 and CDR2 from the germline V gene are MDHEN and SYDVKM. CDR3 length: 14 residues. V gave up 4 bases and J gave up 8 bases; unmatched junction bases: 7. The CDR3 coding sequence is TGTGCCAGCAGTTCAAGGGGGCTGGGAGAAAAACTGTTTTTT. It encodes CASSSRGLGEKLFF.

This clone was detected only once. The CDR3 DNA follows: TGTGCCAGCAGTTTCGGGGTGGGCACCGGGGAGCTGTTTTTT. It encodes CASSFGVGTGELFF. The chain is built from TRBV28 and TRBJ2-2, with a weak D call TRBD2 (5 bases). This CDR3 contains 14 residues. The germline V gene encodes CDR1 MDHEN and CDR2 SYDVKM. V was clipped by 3 bases and J by 4 bases, with 9 bases between them.

The chain uses TRBV6-2 or TRBV6-3 and TRBJ1-1; D ambiguous. V was clipped by 7 bases and J by 2 bases, with 23 bases between them. This CDR3 is 17 amino acids long. The germline V gene has CDR1 MNHEY and CDR2 SVGEGT. The CDR3 protein is CASNPHVQKKVNTEAFF. CDR3 in DNA: TGTGCCAGCAACCCACACGTACAGAAAAAGGTAAACACTGAAGCTTTCTTT.

The gene calls are TRBV28 and TRBJ1-5, with D tentatively TRBD1 (6 bases). The CDR3 is 15 residues long. Looked up from germline, CDR1 is MDHEN and CDR2 is SYDVKM. V lost 5 bases, J lost 7 bases, and 18 bases lay in between. The CDR3 loop reads CASSLLAGAAQPQHF. The CDR3 DNA reads TGTGCCAGCAGTCTCCTGGCAGGGGCGGCGCAGCCCCAGCATTTT.

The V call is TRBV19, the J call TRBJ2-3; the match to TRBD2 covers 7 bases. Germline loops: CDR1 LNHDA, CDR2 SQIVND (reference sequence). CDR3 length: 16 residues. Trimming at V came to 3 bases and at J to 0 bases, leaving 6 bases not matched to a gene. Here the CDR3 DNA reads TGTGCCAGTAGTATGATGCGGGGGAAGAGCACAGATACGCAGTATTTT. Its protein product is CASSMMRGKSTDTQYF.

This chain connects TRBV28 to TRBJ1-5, with TRBD1 matching 8 bases. This CDR3 comprises 18 residues. V lost 2 bases and J lost 3; bases outside the gene matches: 12. CDR1 MDHEN and CDR2 SYDVKM come from the germline V gene. CDR3 DNA: TGTGCCAGCAGTTTACCAACCGGGACAGGTGGGGACAATCAGCCCCAGCATTTT. Amino acid sequence: CASSLPTGTGGDNQPQHF.

The genes are TRBV4-3 and TRBJ1-2; D is unresolved. The CDR3 runs 17 residues. Germline V lookup: CDR1 LGHNA, CDR2 YSLEER. Trimming stripped 0 bases from V and 6 bases from J, with 20 bases between. DNA for the CDR3: TGCGCCAGCAGCCAAGAGTCTCCGGGAGCCATGGTGGATGGCTACACCTTC. It specifies CASSQESPGAMVDGYTF.

The V call is TRBV7-3, the J call TRBJ1-1; D is uncertain. V was trimmed by 2 bases and J by 1 base, leaving 5 bases between them. CDR1 is SGHTA and CDR2 is FQGTGA in the germline V gene. CDR3 length: 13 residues. Here the CDR3 reads CASSLLWNTEAFF. The CDR3 DNA sequence: TGTGCCAGCAGCTTACTGTGGAACACTGAAGCTTTCTTT.

V and J are TRBV19 and TRBJ2-7; 9 bases line up with TRBD2. In germline, CDR1 is LNHDA, CDR2 SQIVND (reference sequence). CDR3 length: 15 amino acids. V lost 4 bases, J lost 2 bases, and 6 bases stayed unmatched. CDR3 amino acids: CASSKRTSAPYEQYF. Here the CDR3 DNA reads TGTGCCAGTAGTAAGAGGACTAGCGCTCCCTACGAGCAGTACTTC. Variable domain in full (rest from reference TRBV19 and TRBJ2-7): DGGITQSPKYLFRKEGQNVTLSCEQNLNHDAMYWYRQDPGQGLRLIYYSQIVNDFQKGDIAEGYSVSREKKESFPLTVTSAQKNPTAFYLCASSKRTSAPYEQYFGPGTRLTVT.

V is TRBV7-8 and J is TRBJ1-5; unclear D gene. Germline V gives CDR1 SGHVS, CDR2 FQNEAQ. Trimming pared 5 bases from V and 3 bases from J, leaving 5 bases between. There are 12 residues in the CDR3. The CDR3 DNA reads as TGTGCCAGCAGCCCCCACAATCAGCCCCAGCATTTT. As protein: CASSPHNQPQHF.

The chain combines TRBV4-2 with TRBJ2-7, with TRBD2 matching 13 bases. The CDR3 consists of 15 residues. CDR1 LGHNA and CDR2 YNFKEQ come from the germline V gene. Losses at the gene ends were 4 bases for V and 4 bases for J; bases not matched to a gene: 4. CDR3 nucleotides: TGTGCCAGCAGCCGAACTAGCGGGGGGGGTTACGAGCAGTACTTC. It codes for CASSRTSGGGYEQYF.

V usage is TRBV29-1 and J usage is TRBJ2-7, with TRBD2 matching over 10 bases. This CDR3 comprises 12 residues. Germline CDR1 SQVTM, CDR2 ANQGSEA. V lost 8 bases to trimming and J lost 2 bases; unmatched junction nucleotides: 3. Written as DNA, the CDR3 is TGCAGCTTTACTAGCGGGGCCTACGAGCAGTACTTC. Translating it yields CSFTSGAYEQYF.

V and J are TRBV5-1 and TRBJ1-1, with TRBD1 as a possible D gene (6 bases). Deletions cut 1 base from V and 6 bases from J, with 10 bases between. The CDR3 length is 13 residues. The germline CDR1 and CDR2 sequences are SGHRS and YFSETQ. In DNA, the CDR3 is TGCGCCAGCAGCTTGCCGGGACAAGCTGAAGCTTTCTTT. Translating gives CASSLPGQAEAFF. The complete variable domain, with remaining parts taken from reference TRBV5-1 and TRBJ1-1, reads KAGVTQTPRYLIKTRGQQVTLSCSPISGHRSVSWYQQTPGQGLQFLFEYFSETQRNKGNFPGRFSGRQFSNSRSEMNVSTLELGDSALYLCASSLPGQAEAFFGQGTRLTVV.

V gene TRBV9 combines with J gene TRBJ2-1; 10 nucleotides align to TRBD2. Looked up from germline, CDR1 is SGDLS and CDR2 is YYNGEE. V shed 4 bases, J shed 8 bases, and the junction held 3 bases outside the gene matches. The CDR3 has 13 amino acids. CDR3 bases: TGTGCCAGCAGCATACTAGCGGGATATGAGCAGTTCTTC. It is translated as CASSILAGYEQFF.

This sequence joins TRBV4-3 and TRBJ1-1; D call uncertain. V was pared by 0 bases and J by 7 bases, with 15 bases between. Per germline, CDR1 LGHNA and CDR2 YSLEER. The CDR3 contains 15 residues. Written as DNA, the CDR3 is TGCGCCAGCAGCCAAGATCTCGGGGTGGGGATTGAAGCTTTCTTT. It codes for CASSQDLGVGIEAFF.

The chain is built from TRBV28 and TRBJ2-7, with a possible D match to TRBD2 (5 bases). This CDR3 region has 15 residues. V lost 5 bases to trimming and J lost 4 bases, with 18 bases between them. In germline, CDR1 is MDHEN, CDR2 SYDVKM. This CDR3 is CASSPGEGSRYEQYF. CDR3 bases: TGTGCCAGCAGTCCCGGGGAAGGGTCGAGGTACGAGCAGTACTTC.

The chain uses TRBV11-1 and TRBJ2-7, with D tentatively TRBD2 (5 bases). V was trimmed by 1 base and J by 5 bases, leaving 15 bases between them. CDR3 length equals 15 residues. Germline-derived CDR1 and CDR2 are SGHAT and FQDESV (reference sequence). The CDR3 DNA sequence: TGTGCCAGCAGCTTAGGGCGAGACTACAAAAACGAGCAGTACTTC. It encodes CASSLGRDYKNEQYF.

The chain is built from TRBV28 and TRBJ1-5, with D possibly TRBD1 on 6 matching bases. The CDR3 totals 16 residues. Germline CDR1 MDHEN, CDR2 SYDVKM. The V gene lost 2 bases and the J gene lost 4 bases, with 15 bases spanning the gap. For the CDR3, the DNA is TGTGCCAGCAGTTTAATGGGGGGGCGGGGGAATCAGCCCCAGCATTTT. Protein sequence: CASSLMGGRGNQPQHF. The full variable domain, with the rest looked up from reference TRBV28 and TRBJ1-5, is DVKVTQSSRYLVKRTGEKVFLECVQDMDHENMFWYRQDPGLGLRLIYFSYDVKMKEKGDIPEGYSVSREKKERFSLILESASTNQTSMYLCASSLMGGRGNQPQHFGDGTRLSIL.

J is TRBJ2-6 and V is TRBV24-1; unclear D gene. CDR1 KGHDR and CDR2 SFDVKD come from the germline V gene. Between the trimmed V and J ends, which lost 4 bases and 12 bases, there was a span of 15 bases. CDR3 length equals 14 residues. CDR3: CATSDGRWSGVLTF. CDR3 nucleotides: TGTGCCACCAGTGACGGTCGGTGGTCTGGCGTCCTGACTTTC.

This clone was counted once. V usage is TRBV24-1 and J usage is TRBJ2-2, with 9 nucleotides matching TRBD1. V shed 7 bases, J shed 2 bases, and the junction held 7 bases outside the gene matches. The CDR3 has 16 residues. Looked up from germline, CDR1 is KGHDR and CDR2 is SFDVKD. The CDR3 bases are TGTGCCACCAGCACTTCGGGACAGGGAAACACCGGGGAGCTGTTTTTT. The encoded protein is CATSTSGQGNTGELFF.

J is TRBJ1-2 and V is TRBV28; 7 nucleotides agree with TRBD1. The trim removed 3 bases at V and 8 bases at J, leaving 6 bases unmatched. The germline V gene has CDR1 MDHEN and CDR2 SYDVKM. The CDR3 loop spans 13 amino acids. The CDR3 sequence is CASSFMQGGGYTF. CDR3 coding DNA: TGTGCCAGCAGTTTCATGCAGGGGGGAGGCTACACCTTC.

The V call is TRBV30, the J call TRBJ2-7; 9 bases are shared with TRBD2. The CDR3 is 13 residues long. Germline V gene lookup returns CDR1 GTSNPN and CDR2 SVGIG (reference sequence). Germline trimming cut 7 bases from V and 0 bases from J; bases unmatched to any gene: 4. CDR3 sequence: CASLAGRSYEQYF. The CDR3 bases are TGTGCCTCCCTAGCGGGGCGCTCCTACGAGCAGTACTTC.

The CDR3 nucleotides are TGTGCCAGCGGAGGGGTAGGGGAAAAACTGTTTTTT. Amino acids: CASGGVGEKLFF. The chain couples TRBV3-1 (or the pseudogene TRBV3-2) to TRBJ1-4, with D perhaps matching TRBD1 (5 bases). The CDR3 consists of 12 residues. Trimming pared 8 bases from V and 8 bases from J, leaving 12 bases between. The germline V gene has CDR1 LGHDT and CDR2 YNNKEL (reference sequence).

This chain uses TRBV5-1 with TRBJ2-7; no definite D call. Germline values: CDR1 SGHRS, CDR2 YFSETQ. The V end was cut by 4 bases, the J end by 0 bases, with 11 bases between. The CDR3 contains 14 residues. This CDR3 is CASSLDQSSYEQYF. The CDR3 DNA reads TGCGCCAGCAGCCTAGATCAAAGCTCCTACGAGCAGTACTTC.

The chain uses TRBV7-9 and TRBJ2-7; D unresolved. The CDR3 is made up of 13 amino acids. Germline CDR1 is SEHNR and CDR2 is FQNEAQ (reference sequence). V lost 2 bases, J lost 2 bases, and 7 bases lay in between. The CDR3 DNA reads TGTGCCAGCAGCTTACAGCTAGCCTACGAGCAGTACTTC. Its translation: CASSLQLAYEQYF.

J is TRBJ1-5 and V is TRBV12-3 or TRBV12-4; D is unclear. The CDR3 is 11 amino acids. The V end was cut by 5 bases, the J end by 6 bases, with 5 bases between. The CDR3 region has the DNA TGTGCCAGCAGTGACATTCAGCCCCAGCATTTT. It encodes CASSDIQPQHF.

The V call is TRBV29-1, the J call TRBJ2-3; D is perhaps TRBD1 (6 bases). V was pared by 6 bases and J by 6 bases, with 13 bases between. The CDR3 has 12 residues. Germline CDR1 reads SQVTM; CDR2 reads ANQGSEA. Here the CDR3 DNA reads TGCAGCGTCGGTGGGGGCATGGATACGCAGTATTTT. This translates into CSVGGGMDTQYF.

The chain uses TRBV4-1 and TRBJ1-1; D is ambiguous. Trimming took off 0 bases at V and 1 base at J, with 6 bases between the two ends. The length of the CDR3 is 14 residues. Per the germline V gene, CDR1 is MGHRA and CDR2 is YSYEKL. The DNA for the CDR3 is TGCGCCAGCAGCCAAGATCTAGGGAACACTGAAGCTTTCTTT. It yields the protein CASSQDLGNTEAFF.

V is TRBV24-1 and J is TRBJ1-2, with 8 bases lining up with TRBD1. The CDR3 extends over 14 amino acids. Germline V gene lookup returns CDR1 KGHDR and CDR2 SFDVKD. The ends lost 9 bases at V and 3 bases at J; junction bases unmatched: 8. CDR3 nucleotide sequence: TGTGCCACCTCCTCGACAGGGGTAGACTATGGCTACACCTTC. Its translation: CATSSTGVDYGYTF.

This chain connects TRBV12-3 or TRBV12-4 to TRBJ1-2; tentative D call: TRBD1 (5 bases). The CDR3 extends over 12 amino acids. V was cut by 3 bases and J by 8 bases, with 10 bases left in between. The CDR3 loop is CASSLGGRGYTF. The CDR3 nucleotides are TGTGCCAGCAGTTTGGGGGGGAGAGGCTACACCTTC.